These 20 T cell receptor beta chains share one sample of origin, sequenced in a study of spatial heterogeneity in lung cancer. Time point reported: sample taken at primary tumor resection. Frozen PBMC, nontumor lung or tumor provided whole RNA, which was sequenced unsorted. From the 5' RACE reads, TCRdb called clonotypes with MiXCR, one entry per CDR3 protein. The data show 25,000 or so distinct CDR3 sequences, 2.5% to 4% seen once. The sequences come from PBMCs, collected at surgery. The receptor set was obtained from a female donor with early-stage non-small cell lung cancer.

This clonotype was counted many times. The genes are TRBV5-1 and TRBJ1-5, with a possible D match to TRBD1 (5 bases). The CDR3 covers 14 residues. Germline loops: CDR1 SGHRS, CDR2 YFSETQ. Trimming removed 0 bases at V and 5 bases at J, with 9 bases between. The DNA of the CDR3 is TGCGCCAGCAGCTTGGAGGGGAACGATCAGCCCCAGCATTTT. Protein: CASSLEGNDQPQHF.

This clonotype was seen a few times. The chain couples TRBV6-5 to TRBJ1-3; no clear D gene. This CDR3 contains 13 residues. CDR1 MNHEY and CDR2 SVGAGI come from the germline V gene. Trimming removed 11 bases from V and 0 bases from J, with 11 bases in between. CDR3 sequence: CAVRRDSGNTIYF. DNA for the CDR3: TGTGCCGTAAGGCGGGACTCTGGAAACACCATATATTTT.

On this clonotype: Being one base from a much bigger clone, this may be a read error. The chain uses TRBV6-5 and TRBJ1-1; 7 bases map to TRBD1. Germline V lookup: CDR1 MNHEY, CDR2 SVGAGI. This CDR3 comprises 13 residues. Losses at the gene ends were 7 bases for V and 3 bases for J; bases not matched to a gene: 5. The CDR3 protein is CASKGQAYTEAFF. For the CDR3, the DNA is TGTGCCAGCAAAGGACAGGCTTACACTGAAGCTTTCTTT.

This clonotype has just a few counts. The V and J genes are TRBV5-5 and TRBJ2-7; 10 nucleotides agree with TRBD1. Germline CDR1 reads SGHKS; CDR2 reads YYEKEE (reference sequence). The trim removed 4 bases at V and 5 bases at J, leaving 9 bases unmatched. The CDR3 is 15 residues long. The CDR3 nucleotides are TGTGCCAGCAGCAGAACCGGGACAGGGGCGCACGAGCAGTACTTC. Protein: CASSRTGTGAHEQYF.

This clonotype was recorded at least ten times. For the CDR3, the DNA is TGTGCCATCAGTGATCCTAGCGGGAGGGGGGATACGCAGTATTTT. As protein: CAISDPSGRGDTQYF. This chain links TRBV10-3 with TRBJ2-3; 12 nucleotides align to TRBD2. The CDR3 is 15 residues long. V was clipped by 3 bases and J by 6 bases; unmatched bases: 4. The germline V gene has CDR1 ENHRY and CDR2 SYGVKD.

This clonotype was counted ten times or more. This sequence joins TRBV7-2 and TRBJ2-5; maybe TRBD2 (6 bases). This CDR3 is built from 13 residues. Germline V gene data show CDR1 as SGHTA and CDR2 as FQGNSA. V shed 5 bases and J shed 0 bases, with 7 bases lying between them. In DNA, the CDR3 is TGTGCCAGCAGCGGGACTGACCAAGAGACCCAGTACTTC. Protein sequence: CASSGTDQETQYF.

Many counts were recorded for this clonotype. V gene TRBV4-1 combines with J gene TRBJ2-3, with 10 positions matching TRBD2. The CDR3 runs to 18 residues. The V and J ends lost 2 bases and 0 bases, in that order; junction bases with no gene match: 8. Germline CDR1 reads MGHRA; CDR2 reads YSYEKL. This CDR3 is CASSQKRGTSVSTDTQYF. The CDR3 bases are TGCGCCAGCAGCCAAAAAAGGGGGACTAGCGTCAGCACAGATACGCAGTATTTT.

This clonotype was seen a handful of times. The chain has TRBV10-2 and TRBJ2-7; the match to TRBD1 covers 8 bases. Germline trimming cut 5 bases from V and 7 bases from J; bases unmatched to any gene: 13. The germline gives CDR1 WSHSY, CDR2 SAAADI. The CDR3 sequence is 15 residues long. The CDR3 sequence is CASSSSWTGPPEQYF. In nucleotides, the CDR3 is TGCGCCAGCAGTTCTTCCTGGACAGGGCCCCCTGAGCAGTACTTC.

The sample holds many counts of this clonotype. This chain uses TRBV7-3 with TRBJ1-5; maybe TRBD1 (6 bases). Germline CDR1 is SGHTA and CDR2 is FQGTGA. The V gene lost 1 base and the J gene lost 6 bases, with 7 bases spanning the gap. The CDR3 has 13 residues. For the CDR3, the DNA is TGTGCCAGCAGCTTAAAAGGGGGTCAGCCCCAGCATTTT. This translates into CASSLKGGQPQHF.

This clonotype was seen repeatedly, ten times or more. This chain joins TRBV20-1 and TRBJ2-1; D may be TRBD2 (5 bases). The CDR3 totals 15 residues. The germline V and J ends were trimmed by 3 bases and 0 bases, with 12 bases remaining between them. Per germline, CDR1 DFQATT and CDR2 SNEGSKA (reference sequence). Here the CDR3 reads CSASPPSGSYNEQFF. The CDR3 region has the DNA TGCAGTGCTAGTCCTCCAAGCGGCTCCTACAATGAGCAGTTCTTC.

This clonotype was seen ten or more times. The CDR3 coding sequence is TGTGCCACTTCCAGGGGGACACAAGAGACCCAGTACTTC. This gives the protein CATSRGTQETQYF. The gene calls are TRBV11-3 and TRBJ2-5, with 7 bases aligning to TRBD1. CDR1 and CDR2 from the germline V gene are SGHNT and YENEEA. The V segment lost 10 bases and the J segment 2 bases; nucleotides outside the gene matches: 7. The CDR3 loop spans 13 amino acids.

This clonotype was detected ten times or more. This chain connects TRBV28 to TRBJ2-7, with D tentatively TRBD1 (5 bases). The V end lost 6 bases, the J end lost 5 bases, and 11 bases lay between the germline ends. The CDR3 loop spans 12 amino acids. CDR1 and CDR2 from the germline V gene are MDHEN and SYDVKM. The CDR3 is CASSLGVNEQYF. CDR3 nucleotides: TGTGCCAGCAGCTTAGGGGTCAACGAGCAGTACTTC.

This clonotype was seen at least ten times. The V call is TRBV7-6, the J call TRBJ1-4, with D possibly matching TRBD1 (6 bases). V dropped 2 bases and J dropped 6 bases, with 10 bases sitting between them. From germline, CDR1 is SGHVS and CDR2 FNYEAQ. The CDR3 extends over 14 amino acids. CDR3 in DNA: TGTGCCAGCAGCTTATATTCAGGGGATGAAAAACTGTTTTTT. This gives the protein CASSLYSGDEKLFF. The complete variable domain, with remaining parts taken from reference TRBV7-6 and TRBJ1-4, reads GAGVSQSPRYKVTKRGQDVALRCDPISGHVSLYWYRQALGQGPEFLTYFNYEAQQDKSGLPNDRFSAERPEGSISTLTIQRTEQRDSAMYRCASSLYSGDEKLFFGSGTQLSVL.

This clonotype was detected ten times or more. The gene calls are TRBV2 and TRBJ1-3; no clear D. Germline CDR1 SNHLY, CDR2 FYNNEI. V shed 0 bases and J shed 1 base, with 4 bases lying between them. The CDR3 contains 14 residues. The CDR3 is CASSEARSGNTIYF. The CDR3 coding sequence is TGTGCCAGCAGTGAAGCGCGGTCTGGAAACACCATATATTTT.

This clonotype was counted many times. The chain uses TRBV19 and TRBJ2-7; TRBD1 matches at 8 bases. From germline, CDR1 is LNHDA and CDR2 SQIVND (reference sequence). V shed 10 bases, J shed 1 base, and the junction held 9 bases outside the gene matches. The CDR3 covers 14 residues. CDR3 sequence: CATLDRGPSYEQYF. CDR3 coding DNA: TGTGCCACCCTCGACAGGGGACCTTCCTACGAGCAGTACTTC.

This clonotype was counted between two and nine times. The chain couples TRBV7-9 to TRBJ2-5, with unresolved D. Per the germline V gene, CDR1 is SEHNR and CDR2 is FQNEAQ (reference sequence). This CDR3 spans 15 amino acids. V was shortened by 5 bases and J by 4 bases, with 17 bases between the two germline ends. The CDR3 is CASSEVSVLGETQYF. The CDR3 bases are TGTGCCAGCAGCGAAGTGTCTGTTCTGGGAGAGACCCAGTACTTC.

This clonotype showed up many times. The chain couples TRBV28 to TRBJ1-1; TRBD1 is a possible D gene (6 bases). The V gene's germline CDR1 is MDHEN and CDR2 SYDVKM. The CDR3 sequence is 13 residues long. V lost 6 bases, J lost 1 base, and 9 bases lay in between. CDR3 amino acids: CASRIQGNTEAFF. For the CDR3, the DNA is TGTGCCAGCAGGATACAGGGGAACACTGAAGCTTTCTTT.

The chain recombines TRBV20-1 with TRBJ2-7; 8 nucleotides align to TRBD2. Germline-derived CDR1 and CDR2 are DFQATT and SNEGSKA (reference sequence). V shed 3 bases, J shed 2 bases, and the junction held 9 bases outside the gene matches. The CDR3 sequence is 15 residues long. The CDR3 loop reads CSARETGTSAYEQYF. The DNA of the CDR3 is TGCAGTGCTAGGGAGACCGGGACTAGTGCCTACGAGCAGTACTTC.

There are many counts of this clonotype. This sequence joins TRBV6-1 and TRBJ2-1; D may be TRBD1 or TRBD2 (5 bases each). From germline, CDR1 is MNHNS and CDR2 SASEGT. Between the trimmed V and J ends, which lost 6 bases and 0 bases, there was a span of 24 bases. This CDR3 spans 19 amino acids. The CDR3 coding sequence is TGTGCCAGCAGAGATTTTTTGGTGGGGGAAGGCGACTCCTACAATGAGCAGTTCTTC. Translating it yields CASRDFLVGEGDSYNEQFF.

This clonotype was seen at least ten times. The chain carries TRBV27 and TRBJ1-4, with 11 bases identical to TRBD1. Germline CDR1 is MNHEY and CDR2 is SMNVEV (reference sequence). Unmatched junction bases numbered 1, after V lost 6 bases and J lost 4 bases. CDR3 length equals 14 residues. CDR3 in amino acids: CASRDRGLNEKLFF. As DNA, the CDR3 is TGTGCCAGCAGGGACAGGGGGCTTAATGAAAAACTGTTTTTT.